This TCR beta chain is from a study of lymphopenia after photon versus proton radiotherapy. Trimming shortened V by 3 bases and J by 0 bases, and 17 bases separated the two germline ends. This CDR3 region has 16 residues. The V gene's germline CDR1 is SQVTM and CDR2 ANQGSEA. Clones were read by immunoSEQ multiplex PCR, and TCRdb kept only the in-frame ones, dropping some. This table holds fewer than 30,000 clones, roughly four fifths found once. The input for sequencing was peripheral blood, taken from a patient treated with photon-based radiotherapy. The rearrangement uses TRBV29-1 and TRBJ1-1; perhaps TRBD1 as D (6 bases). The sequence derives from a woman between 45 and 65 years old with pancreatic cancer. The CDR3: CSVDNGRGDMNTEAFF. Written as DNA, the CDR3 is TGCAGCGTTGATAATGGCAGGGGTGACATGAACACTGAAGCTTTCTTT. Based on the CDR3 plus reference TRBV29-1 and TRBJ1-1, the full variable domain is SAVISQKPSRDICQRGTSLTIQCQVDSQVTMMFWYRQQPGQSLTLIATANQGSEATYESGFVIDKFPISRPNLTFSTLTVSNMSPEDSSIYLCSVDNGRGDMNTEAFFGQGTRLTVV.